One and the same sample provided the 3 T cell receptor beta chains below, sequenced in a study of patients and donors after allogeneic stem cell transplantation. TCRdb called the RT-PCR reads again in MiXCR, with one record for every CDR3 protein. This table has about 100,000 distinct CDR3 sequences, over 30% appearing once. Source material: blood, either unsorted or a sorted T cell fraction (not recorded which). These receptors all stem from a human donor who was either an allogeneic HSCT recipient or a stem cell or donor lymphocyte infusion donor (not recorded which). It is not recorded whose cells these are; they may come from a transplant donor.

Many counts were recorded for this clonotype. This chain uses TRBV7-2 with TRBJ2-3, with D perhaps TRBD2 (7 bases). V was pared by 5 bases and J by 3 bases, with 18 bases between. Germline V CDR1 and CDR2: SGHTA, FQGNSA. This CDR3 region has 16 residues. As DNA, the CDR3 is TGTGCCAGCAGCCCCTTCGGGGGAGGGGGGACAGATACGCAGTATTTT. Translating gives CASSPFGGGGTDTQYF.

The chain has TRBV7-2 and TRBJ2-2; D not certain. Germline V gene data show CDR1 as SGHTA and CDR2 as FQGNSA. Trimming stripped 6 bases from V and 2 bases from J, with 19 bases between. The length of the CDR3 is 17 residues. CDR3: CASRPPEKSFNTGELFF. The CDR3 DNA is TGTGCCAGCAGACCCCCCGAGAAATCTTTTAACACCGGGGAGCTGTTTTTT.

This clonotype has just one count. The rearrangement uses TRBV27 and TRBJ2-1; maybe TRBD2 (6 bases). CDR1 and CDR2 from the germline V gene are MNHEY and SMNVEV (reference sequence). The ends were cut back, 6 bases at V and 6 bases at J, with 18 bases in the middle. This CDR3 region has 15 residues. The CDR3 region is CASSHGASVFNEQFF. CDR3 sequence (DNA): TGTGCCAGCAGCCACGGGGCTAGCGTTTTCAATGAGCAGTTCTTC.